One and the same sample provided the 3 T cell receptor beta chains below, sequenced in a study of T cells in Graves' hyperthyroidism and ophthalmopathy. What was amplified from RNA transcripts were TCR beta CDR3 regions. The HTBI set primed first-round TCR CDR3 RT-PCR. Each CDR3 protein is one row after TCRdb ran MiXCR on the multiplex PCR reads. The profile shows roughly 500,000 distinct CDR3 sequences, about 16% of them singletons. Sequences were obtained from blood. All receptors come from a woman aged 25 to 45 with Graves' ophthalmopathy.

This clonotype showed up just a few times. The chain carries TRBV25-1 and TRBJ2-5; D gene ambiguous. The CDR3 spans 14 residues. The germline V gene has CDR1 MGHDK and CDR2 SYGVNS. Trimming left V 0 bases short and J 1 base short, with 6 bases between. CDR3 nucleotide sequence: TGTGCCAGCAGTGAATACAGCTTCCAAGAGACCCAGTACTTC. Protein: CASSEYSFQETQYF.

This clonotype was observed at least ten times. The rearrangement links TRBV12-3 or TRBV12-4 to TRBJ1-1; D ambiguous. The V end lost 3 bases, the J end lost 0 bases, and 8 bases lay between the germline ends. The CDR3 is 14 residues long. The CDR3 here is CASSFGDLNTEAFF. CDR3 bases: TGTGCCAGCAGTTTCGGGGATTTGAACACTGAAGCTTTCTTT.

This clonotype was counted at least ten times. The rearrangement uses TRBV27 and TRBJ1-5; D is possibly TRBD1 (5 bases). The CDR3 is made up of 13 amino acids. The V and J ends lost 5 bases and 5 bases respectively, with 10 bases between them. From germline, CDR1 is MNHEY and CDR2 SMNVEV (reference sequence). CDR3 loop: CASSPDSHQPQHF. The CDR3, as DNA: TGTGCCAGCAGTCCCGACAGCCATCAGCCCCAGCATTTT.